What follows are 30 T cell receptor beta chains derived from one specimen sequenced in a study of blood T cell repertoires in COVID-19. Assay used: immunoSEQ multiplex PCR; TCRdb lists only in-frame clones, some missing. The sample has 70,000 or so clones, roughly nine tenths seen once; the top ten hold approximately 9%. The sequenced sample was peripheral blood. Source of these receptors: a human donor in a cohort sampled during active COVID-19.

This clone was seen a handful of times. The chain carries TRBV4-3 and TRBJ1-2; D unresolved. This CDR3 contains 15 residues. Trimming pared 0 bases from V and 8 bases from J, leaving 16 bases between. The germline gives CDR1 LGHNA, CDR2 YSLEER. CDR3 loop: CASSQDSSGRNGYTF. The CDR3, as DNA: TGCGCCAGCAGCCAAGATTCGTCCGGGAGGAACGGCTACACCTTC.

The chain combines TRBV13 with TRBJ2-1; 9 bases map to TRBD1. With 5 bases clipped from V and 7 bases from J, the junction kept 9 bases outside the gene matches. CDR3 length equals 15 residues. Germline CDR1 is PRHDT and CDR2 is FYEKMQ (reference sequence). CDR3 residues: CASSTPGQGNNEQFF. CDR3 nucleotide sequence: TGTGCCAGCAGCACACCGGGACAGGGTAATAATGAGCAGTTCTTC.

This sequence joins TRBV7-2 and TRBJ2-3; D ambiguous. In germline, CDR1 is SGHTA, CDR2 FQGNSA. V lost 5 bases and J lost 6, with 12 bases in between. The CDR3 runs 13 residues. CDR3 region: CASSPTAADTQYF. The CDR3 DNA reads as TGTGCCAGCAGCCCCACCGCGGCCGATACGCAGTATTTT.

The chain employs TRBV2 and TRBJ1-1; TRBD1 is a possible D gene (5 bases). The CDR3 length is 15 residues. Trimming stripped 6 bases from V and 1 base from J, with 15 bases between. The germline V gene encodes CDR1 SNHLY and CDR2 FYNNEI. The CDR3 sequence is CASRRERGTNTEAFF. The CDR3 region has the DNA TGTGCCAGCAGGCGGGAGAGGGGCACGAACACTGAAGCTTTCTTT.

The chain links TRBV7-2 to TRBJ2-1; 11 bases are shared with TRBD2. The length of the CDR3 is 15 residues. The germline V gene has CDR1 SGHTA and CDR2 FQGNSA. Unmatched junction bases numbered 4, after V lost 5 bases and J lost 4 bases. In DNA form, the CDR3 reads TGTGCCAGCAGCCCGACTAGCGGGGCGTACAATGAGCAGTTCTTC. Residues: CASSPTSGAYNEQFF.

The chain combines TRBV7-3 with TRBJ2-4; tentative D call: TRBD1 (6 bases). Germline loops: CDR1 SGHTA, CDR2 FQGTGA. This CDR3 comprises 15 residues. V lost 2 bases and J 0 bases, leaving 8 bases between the germline ends. The CDR3 loop reads CASSLGGSAKNIQYF. The CDR3 bases are TGTGCCAGCAGCTTAGGGGGCTCAGCCAAAAACATTCAGTACTTC.

The genes are TRBV27 and TRBJ2-1; D is possibly TRBD1 (5 bases). Trimming removed 1 base at V and 7 bases at J, with 17 bases between. Germline CDR1 is MNHEY and CDR2 is SMNVEV (reference sequence). CDR3 size: 16 residues. The CDR3 region has the DNA TGTGCCAGCAGTTTATTTGGTCAGGGTAAGGGGAATGAGCAGTTCTTC. It specifies CASSLFGQGKGNEQFF.

This rearrangement joins TRBV7-3 to TRBJ2-1, with 10 bases identical to TRBD2. The V gene end was trimmed by 8 bases and the J gene end by 8 bases; junction bases not matched to a gene: 12. CDR1 is SGHTA and CDR2 is FQGTGA in the germline V gene. The CDR3 sequence is 15 residues long. As DNA, the CDR3 is TGTGCCAGCCGCCCGGTAGCGGGAGGAGTCGATGAGCAGTTCTTC. Residues: CASRPVAGGVDEQFF. The full variable domain, rest sourced from reference TRBV7-3 and TRBJ2-1, is GAGVSQTPSNKVTEKGKYVELRCDPISGHTALYWYRQSLGQGPEFLIYFQGTGAADDSGLPNDRFFAVRPEGSVSTLKIQRTERGDSAVYLCASRPVAGGVDEQFFGPGTRLTVL.

The chain recombines TRBV4-1 with TRBJ2-1; a weak D match, TRBD2 (6 bases). The CDR3 covers 15 residues. CDR1 MGHRA and CDR2 YSYEKL come from the germline V gene. Between the trimmed V and J ends, which lost 2 bases and 0 bases, there was a span of 8 bases. The CDR3 is CASSQWEDSYNEQFF. CDR3 bases: TGCGCCAGCAGCCAATGGGAGGACTCCTACAATGAGCAGTTCTTC.

A few counts support this clone. The chain combines TRBV9 with TRBJ2-7; 7 positions agree with TRBD1. This CDR3 has 16 amino acids. V dropped 7 bases and J dropped 3; count of bases not matched to a gene: 16. Germline V gene sequence: CDR1 SGDLS, CDR2 YYNGEE. CDR3 loop: CASRLPLGTVSYEQYF. CDR3 DNA sequence: TGTGCCAGCCGTCTCCCCCTTGGGACAGTGAGCTACGAGCAGTACTTC.

This clone was seen only a few times. The chain has TRBV27 and TRBJ1-5; D is possibly TRBD1 (5 bases). V lost 8 bases and J 6 bases, leaving 14 bases between the germline ends. Germline CDR1 and CDR2: MNHEY and SMNVEV (reference sequence). The length of the CDR3 is 13 residues. CDR3 coding DNA: TGTGCCAGCGGGGGGGACCTTCGTCAGCCCCAGCATTTT. This gives the protein CASGGDLRQPQHF.

V and J are TRBV5-6 and TRBJ2-7; D unresolved. Germline V gives CDR1 SGHDT, CDR2 YYEEEE. This CDR3 is built from 11 residues. Trimming left V 3 bases short and J 6 bases short, with 7 bases between. The CDR3 is CASSSHFEQYF. CDR3 nucleotides: TGTGCCAGCAGCTCCCATTTCGAGCAGTACTTC.

This clone was counted a single time. The chain recombines TRBV5-1 with TRBJ2-7, with TRBD1 matching over 8 bases. CDR1 is SGHRS, CDR2 YFSETQ, per germline. V shed 1 base and J 7 bases; nucleotides not matched to a gene: 10. There are 15 residues in the CDR3. CDR3 nucleotides: TGCGCCAGCAGCTTGCAGCTAGGACAGGGTGGTGAGCAGTACTTC. Translating gives CASSLQLGQGGEQYF.

The table lists this clone with a count of one. The chain recombines TRBV5-6 with TRBJ1-6; weak D call: TRBD1 (6 bases). Germline CDR1 is SGHDT and CDR2 is YYEEEE. The CDR3 extends over 17 amino acids. Trimming removed 4 bases from V and 3 bases from J, with 17 bases in between. CDR3 amino acids: CASSGRRTANYNSPLHF. CDR3 DNA sequence: TGTGCCAGCAGCGGCCGCCGGACAGCGAACTATAATTCACCCCTCCACTTT.

V gene TRBV7-2 combines with J gene TRBJ2-7, with TRBD1 matching over 7 bases. With 1 base clipped from V and 0 bases from J, the junction kept 3 bases outside the gene matches. Germline V gene lookup returns CDR1 SGHTA and CDR2 FQGNSA. The CDR3 has 15 residues. The CDR3 reads CASSLGQGSSYEQYF. In nucleotides, the CDR3 is TGTGCCAGCAGCTTAGGACAGGGAAGCTCCTACGAGCAGTACTTC.

V is TRBV30 and J is TRBJ1-5; 10 positions agree with TRBD1. CDR1 and CDR2 from the germline V gene are GTSNPN and SVGIG (reference sequence). This CDR3 region has 15 residues. Losses at the gene ends were 8 bases for V and 6 bases for J; bases not matched to a gene: 13. CDR3 bases: TGTGCCAGCACCGCGAAAGACAGGGGGCTTCAGCCCCAGCATTTT. This sequence encodes CASTAKDRGLQPQHF.

This chain links TRBV27 with TRBJ1-5, with 8 bases identical to TRBD1. The CDR3 consists of 17 residues. CDR1 and CDR2 from the germline V gene are MNHEY and SMNVEV (reference sequence). Trimming took 1 base from V and 6 from J; bases not matched to a gene: 11. The CDR3 here is CASSLYYDRGKGQPQHF. The CDR3 bases are TGTGCCAGCAGTTTATACTACGACAGGGGAAAGGGTCAGCCCCAGCATTTT.

This sequence joins TRBV11-3 and TRBJ2-2; 7 positions match TRBD1. The V and J ends lost 1 base and 4 bases, in that order; junction bases with no gene match: 9. The CDR3 has 17 amino acids. CDR1 is SGHNT, CDR2 YENEEA, per germline. CDR3 coding DNA: TGTGCCAGCAGCTTAGGGGCGACAGGGTCTCCCACCGGGGAGCTGTTTTTT. Translation gives CASSLGATGSPTGELFF.

CDR3 bases: TGTGCCAGCAGTACTTCCATGGGACTAGCAAATGAGCAGTTCTTC. It is translated as CASSTSMGLANEQFF. This rearrangement joins TRBV6-5 to TRBJ2-1; 9 bases fit TRBD2. Germline CDR1 reads MNHEY; CDR2 reads SVGAGI. The CDR3 has 15 residues. The J segment lost 7 bases and the V segment lost 5 bases, leaving 9 bases of the junction unmatched.

The chain combines TRBV5-5 with TRBJ2-7; 10 nucleotides match TRBD1. With V trimmed by 4 bases and J by 3 bases, 10 bases remained unmatched. Germline V CDR1 and CDR2: SGHKS, YYEKEE (reference sequence). The CDR3 is 16 residues long. The CDR3 is CASSPRLGQGLYEQYF. The DNA for the CDR3 is TGTGCCAGCAGCCCCCGATTGGGACAGGGGCTCTACGAGCAGTACTTC.

CDR3 in amino acids: CASSSSTSSANTGELFF. In nucleotides, the CDR3 is TGTGCCAGCAGTTCATCAACTAGCAGCGCGAACACCGGGGAGCTGTTTTTT. The gene calls are TRBV27 and TRBJ2-2; possibly TRBD2 for D (6 bases). Trimming left V 4 bases short and J 0 bases short, with 15 bases between. The CDR3 runs to 17 residues. Germline CDR1 reads MNHEY; CDR2 reads SMNVEV (reference sequence).

The chain links TRBV7-2 to TRBJ2-3, with TRBD1 matching over 9 bases. Germline lookup yields CDR1 SGHTA and CDR2 FQGNSA. CDR3 size: 18 residues. Losses at the gene ends were 4 bases for V and 1 base for J; bases not matched to a gene: 12. This CDR3 is CASSSRGGGQGGTDTQYF. The CDR3 DNA is TGTGCCAGCAGCTCCCGGGGAGGGGGACAGGGTGGCACAGATACGCAGTATTTT.

This chain joins TRBV27 and TRBJ1-5, with 7 bases aligning to TRBD1. CDR3 size: 15 residues. The germline V gene has CDR1 MNHEY and CDR2 SMNVEV (reference sequence). J was trimmed by 0 bases and V by 4 bases; bases with no gene match: 3. CDR3 nucleotides: TGTGCCAGCAGTTCACAGGGGTATAGCAATCAGCCCCAGCATTTT. Translating gives CASSSQGYSNQPQHF.

This rearrangement joins TRBV6-5 to TRBJ1-2, with D hard to call. The germline gives CDR1 MNHEY, CDR2 SVGAGI. The CDR3 contains 13 residues. V lost 6 bases and J 1 base, leaving 9 bases between the germline ends. The CDR3 nucleotides are TGTGCCAGCAGACAGTCCTTTAACTATGGCTACACCTTC. The encoded protein is CASRQSFNYGYTF.

The rearrangement joins TRBV6-2 or TRBV6-3 to TRBJ2-7, with 13 nucleotides matching TRBD2. Per the germline V gene, CDR1 is MNHEY and CDR2 is SVGEGT. CDR3 length: 16 amino acids. With V trimmed by 5 bases and J by 4 bases, 8 bases remained unmatched. The CDR3 DNA follows: TGTGCCAGCAGTCCCAGGGGACTAGCGGGACCATACGAGCAGTACTTC. Residues: CASSPRGLAGPYEQYF.

The chain joins TRBV9 to TRBJ1-2, with D uncertain. This CDR3 contains 17 residues. V was pared by 0 bases and J by 8 bases, with 23 bases between. Germline lookup yields CDR1 SGDLS and CDR2 YYNGEE. CDR3 in DNA: TGTGCCAGCAGCGTAGCTATAATCTGGGCCGCCGTTGCGGGCTACACCTTC. This gives the protein CASSVAIIWAAVAGYTF.

This clone was detected only once. The chain is built from TRBV6-6 and TRBJ1-5; D is unresolved. This CDR3 contains 13 residues. The V gene lost 7 bases and the J gene lost 3 bases, with 10 bases spanning the gap. Per germline, CDR1 MNHNY and CDR2 SVGAGI (reference sequence). Here the CDR3 DNA reads TGTGCCAGCACGAATGCACTCAATCAGCCCCAGCATTTT. Translated: CASTNALNQPQHF.

V is TRBV18 and J is TRBJ2-3; no firm D call. This CDR3 comprises 14 residues. V lost 3 bases and J lost 4, with 11 bases in between. Germline V gene sequence: CDR1 KGHSH, CDR2 LQKENI. The DNA of the CDR3 is TGTGCCAGCTCACCTTCCGAGAGTCCAGATACGCAGTATTTT. Translating gives CASSPSESPDTQYF.

This CDR3 is CASRRGRDYEQYF. In DNA, the CDR3 is TGCGCCAGCAGGCGGGGGAGGGACTACGAGCAGTACTTC. This sequence joins TRBV10-2 and TRBJ2-7; TRBD2 agrees at 7 bases. Per the germline V gene, CDR1 is WSHSY and CDR2 is SAAADI. The CDR3 length is 13 residues. V lost 6 bases to trimming and J lost 3 bases; unmatched junction nucleotides: 5.

This clone was seen once. CDR3 amino acids: CASSGSPGQGSAGELFF. The CDR3 DNA follows: TGCGCCAGCAGCGGCTCGCCTGGACAGGGGTCGGCCGGGGAGCTGTTTTTT. The V gene is TRBV5-1, the J gene TRBJ2-2; 9 bases agree with TRBD1. Germline V CDR1 and CDR2: SGHRS, YFSETQ. The V segment lost 4 bases and the J segment 6 bases; nucleotides outside the gene matches: 13. The CDR3 is 17 amino acids.